The rows below give T cell receptor beta chains drawn from one sample of a study of blood T cell repertoires in COVID-19. Repertoires were generated with immunoSEQ multiplex PCR, while TCRdb's copy carries only in-frame clones and drops some. Of 200,000 to 250,000 clones listed, 80% to 90% are singletons. The sample taken for sequencing was PBMCs or T cells enriched from blood (not recorded which). The receptors shown here come from a woman in her 40s who had been exposed to COVID-19. Both conserved end residues are trimmed from each CDR3. The order of the fields is V gene, J gene, CDR3 protein.

V gene: TRBV10-3; J gene: TRBJ2-2; CDR3 protein: AIRGLIFTGELF
V gene: TRBV2; J gene: TRBJ1-6; CDR3 protein: ASSDGTANSPLH
V gene: TRBV2; J gene: TRBJ1-5; CDR3 protein: ASTGTGGAGIQPQH
V gene: TRBV9; J gene: TRBJ1-2; CDR3 protein: ASSVRQGANYGYT
V gene: TRBV11-1; J gene: TRBJ2-5; CDR3 protein: ASSPTGTAQETQY
V gene: TRBV27; J gene: TRBJ1-2; CDR3 protein: ASSHHPTGEDGYT
V gene: TRBV7-2; J gene: TRBJ2-7; CDR3 protein: ASSSRQGAYEQY
V gene: TRBV5-5; J gene: TRBJ2-2; CDR3 protein: ASSLVAGVETGELF
V gene: TRBV7-8; J gene: TRBJ1-6; CDR3 protein: ASSLSGTGLRNSPLH
V gene: TRBV19; J gene: TRBJ1-2; CDR3 protein: ASQDGTAYGYT
V gene: TRBV5-4; J gene: TRBJ2-3; CDR3 protein: ASSSGGFTDTQY
V gene: TRBV29-1; J gene: TRBJ1-1; CDR3 protein: SAAWGPNTEAF
V gene: TRBV19; J gene: TRBJ1-1; CDR3 protein: ASTSTDMNTEAF
V gene: TRBV18; J gene: TRBJ1-5; CDR3 protein: ASSALGDSNQPQH
V gene: TRBV5-4; J gene: TRBJ1-1; CDR3 protein: ASTRGGVNTEAF
V gene: TRBV18; J gene: TRBJ1-3; CDR3 protein: ASSPGQANSGNTIY